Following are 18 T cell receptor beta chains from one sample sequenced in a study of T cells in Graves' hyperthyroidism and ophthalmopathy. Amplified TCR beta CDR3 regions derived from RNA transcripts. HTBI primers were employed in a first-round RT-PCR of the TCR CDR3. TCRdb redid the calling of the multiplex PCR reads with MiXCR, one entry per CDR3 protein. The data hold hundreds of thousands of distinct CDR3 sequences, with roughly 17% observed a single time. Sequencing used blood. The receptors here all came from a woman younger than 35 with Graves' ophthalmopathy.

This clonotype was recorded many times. The CDR3 spells CASRPTGTNTEAFF. The CDR3 DNA sequence: TGTGCCAGCAGACCAACAGGGACGAACACTGAAGCTTTCTTT. V is TRBV27 and J is TRBJ1-1; D might be TRBD1 (6 bases). Trimming left V 6 bases short and J 1 base short, with 12 bases between. The CDR3 contains 14 residues. Germline CDR1 is MNHEY and CDR2 is SMNVEV (reference sequence).

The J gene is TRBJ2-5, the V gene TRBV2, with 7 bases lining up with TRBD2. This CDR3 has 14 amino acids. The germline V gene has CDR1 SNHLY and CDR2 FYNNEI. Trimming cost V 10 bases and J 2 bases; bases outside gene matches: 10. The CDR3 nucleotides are TGTGCCAACCATCCGGGACTACCACAAGAGACCCAGTACTTC. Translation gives CANHPGLPQETQYF.

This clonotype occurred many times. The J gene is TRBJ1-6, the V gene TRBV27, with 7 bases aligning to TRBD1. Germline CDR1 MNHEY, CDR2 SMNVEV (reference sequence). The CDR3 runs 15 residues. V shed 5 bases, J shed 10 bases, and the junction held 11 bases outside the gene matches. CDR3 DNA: TGTGCCAGCAGTCCGTTGGACAGGATGGAATCACCCCTCCACTTT. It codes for CASSPLDRMESPLHF.

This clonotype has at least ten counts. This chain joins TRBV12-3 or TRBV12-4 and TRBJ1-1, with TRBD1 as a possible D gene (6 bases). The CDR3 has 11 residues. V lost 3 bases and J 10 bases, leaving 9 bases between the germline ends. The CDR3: CASSFRDIAFF. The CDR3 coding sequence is TGTGCCAGCAGTTTCCGGGACATAGCTTTCTTT.

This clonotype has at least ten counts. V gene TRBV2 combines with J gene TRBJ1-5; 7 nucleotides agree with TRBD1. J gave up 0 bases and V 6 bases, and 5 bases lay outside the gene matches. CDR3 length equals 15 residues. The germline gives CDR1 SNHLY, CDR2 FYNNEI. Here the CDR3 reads CASSQGTDSNQPQHF. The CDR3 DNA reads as TGTGCCAGCAGCCAGGGGACAGATAGCAATCAGCCCCAGCATTTT.

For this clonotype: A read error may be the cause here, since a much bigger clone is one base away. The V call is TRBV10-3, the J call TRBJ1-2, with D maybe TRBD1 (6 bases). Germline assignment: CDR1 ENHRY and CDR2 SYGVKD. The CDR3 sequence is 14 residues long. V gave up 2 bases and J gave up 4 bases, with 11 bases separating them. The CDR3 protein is CAISEQGQSYGYTF. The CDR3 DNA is TGTGCCATCAGTGAGCAAGGACAGAGCTATGGCTACACCTTC.

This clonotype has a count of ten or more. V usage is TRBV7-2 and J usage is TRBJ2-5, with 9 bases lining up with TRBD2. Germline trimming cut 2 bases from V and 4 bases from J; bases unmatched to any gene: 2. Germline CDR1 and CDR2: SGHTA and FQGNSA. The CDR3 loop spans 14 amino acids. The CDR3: CASSLRAGGETQYF. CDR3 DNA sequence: TGTGCCAGCAGCTTAAGAGCGGGGGGAGAGACCCAGTACTTC.

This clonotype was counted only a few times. CDR3 bases: TGCGCCAGCAGCCGTGACGGATCTGGGGCCAACGTCCTGACTTTC. This gives the protein CASSRDGSGANVLTF. This sequence joins TRBV4-1 and TRBJ2-6; D is unclear. This CDR3 spans 15 amino acids. CDR1 and CDR2 from the germline V gene are MGHRA and YSYEKL. V lost 4 bases to trimming and J lost 1 base, with 8 bases between them.

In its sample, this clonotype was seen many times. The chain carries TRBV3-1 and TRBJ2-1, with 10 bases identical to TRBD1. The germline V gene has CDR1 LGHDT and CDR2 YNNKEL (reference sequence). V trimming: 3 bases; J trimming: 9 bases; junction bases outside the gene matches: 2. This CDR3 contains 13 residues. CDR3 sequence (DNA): TGTGCCAGCAGCCAGGGACAGGGGACTGAGCAGTTCTTC. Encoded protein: CASSQGQGTEQFF.

This CDR3 reads CASSFDANSFYEQYF. The CDR3 DNA reads as TGTGCCAGCAGCTTCGATGCCAATTCATTCTACGAGCAGTACTTC. The chain joins TRBV14 to TRBJ2-7; D is uncertain. V lost 5 bases to trimming and J lost 3 bases, with 17 bases between them. The CDR3 length is 15 residues. Germline CDR1 reads SGHDN; CDR2 reads FVKESK.

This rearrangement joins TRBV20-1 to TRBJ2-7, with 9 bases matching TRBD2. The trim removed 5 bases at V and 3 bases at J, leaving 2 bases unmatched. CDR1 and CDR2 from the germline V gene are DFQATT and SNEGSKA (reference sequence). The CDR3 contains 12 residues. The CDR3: CSAWTSDYEQYF. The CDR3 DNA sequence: TGCAGTGCTTGGACTAGCGACTACGAGCAGTACTTC.

CDR3 region: CASSPTGALDEQYF. The CDR3 DNA reads as TGTGCCAGCAGCCCGACAGGGGCCCTCGACGAGCAGTACTTC. This rearrangement joins TRBV7-6 to TRBJ2-7; 8 bases align to TRBD1. J was trimmed by 5 bases and V by 5 bases; bases with no gene match: 8. This CDR3 contains 14 residues. CDR1 is SGHVS, CDR2 FNYEAQ, per germline.

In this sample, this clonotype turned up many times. CDR3 amino acids: CASSLSHPYNEQFF. As DNA, the CDR3 is TGTGCCAGCAGTTTATCACATCCCTACAATGAGCAGTTCTTC. The chain joins TRBV12-3 or TRBV12-4 to TRBJ2-1; no definite D call. The CDR3 contains 14 residues. The ends were cut back, 2 bases at V and 2 bases at J, with 7 bases in the middle.

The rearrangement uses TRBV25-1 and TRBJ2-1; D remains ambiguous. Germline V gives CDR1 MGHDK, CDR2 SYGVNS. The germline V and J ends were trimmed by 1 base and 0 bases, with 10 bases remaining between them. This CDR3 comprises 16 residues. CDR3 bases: TGTGCCAGCAGTGAATCTGGGCCGAGCTCCTACAATGAGCAGTTCTTC. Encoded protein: CASSESGPSSYNEQFF.

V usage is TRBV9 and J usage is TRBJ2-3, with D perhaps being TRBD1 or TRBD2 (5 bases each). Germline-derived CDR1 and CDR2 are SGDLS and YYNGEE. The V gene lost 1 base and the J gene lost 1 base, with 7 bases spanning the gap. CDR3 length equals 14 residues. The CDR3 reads CASSVWDRTDTQYF. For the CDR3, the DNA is TGTGCCAGCAGCGTATGGGACCGCACAGATACGCAGTATTTT.

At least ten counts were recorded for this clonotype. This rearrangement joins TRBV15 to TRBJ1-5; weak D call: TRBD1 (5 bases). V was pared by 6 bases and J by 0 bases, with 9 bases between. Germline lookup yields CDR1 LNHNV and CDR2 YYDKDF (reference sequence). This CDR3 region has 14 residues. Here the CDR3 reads CATRETDSNQPQHF. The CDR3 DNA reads TGTGCCACCAGGGAGACAGATAGCAATCAGCCCCAGCATTTT.

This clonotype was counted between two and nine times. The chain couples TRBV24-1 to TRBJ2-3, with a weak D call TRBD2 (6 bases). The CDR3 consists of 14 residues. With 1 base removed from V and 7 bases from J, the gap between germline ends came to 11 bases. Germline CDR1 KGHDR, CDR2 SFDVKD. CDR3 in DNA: TGTGCCACCAGTGATTTTAGGGAGGACCATACGCAGTATTTT. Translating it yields CATSDFREDHTQYF.

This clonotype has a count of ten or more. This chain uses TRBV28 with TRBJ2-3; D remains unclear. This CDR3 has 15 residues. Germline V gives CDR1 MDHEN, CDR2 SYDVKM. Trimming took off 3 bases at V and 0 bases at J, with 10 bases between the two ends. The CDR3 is CASSFDKPSTDTQYF. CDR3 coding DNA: TGTGCCAGCAGTTTCGACAAACCAAGCACAGATACGCAGTATTTT.